This is a list of T cell receptor beta chains from one sample in a study of cytomegalovirus exposure and HLA in healthy donors. Using immunoSEQ multiplex PCR, the repertoire was profiled, and TCRdb retains in-frame clones only, with some absent. The table lists about 220,000 clones, roughly 88% of them singletons. The sequenced material came from PBMCs. The receptors were sampled from a boy aged 2 to 9 in good health and CMV-seronegative. The CDR3 runs from the conserved cysteine through the conserved F or W. The order of the fields is J gene, CDR3 length, clone size, D gene, V gene, CDR3 DNA, CDR3 protein. The D gene is left open where the match is weak. Size values are once, few and many counts, or a class for expanded clones, and some rows have none.

>TRBJ1-1|15|.|.|TRBV4-2
TGTGCCAGCAGCCAAGATTCAACGGTGAACACTGAAGCTTTCTTT
CASSQDSTVNTEAFF
>TRBJ2-7|14|.|TRBD2|TRBV30
TGTGCCTGGAGCTGGACTAGCGGTTTGATTGAGCAGTACTTC
CAWSWTSGLIEQYF
>TRBJ2-6|16|.|.|TRBV11-2
TGTGCCAGCAGCCGGGGACAAAGCTCTGGGGCCAACGTCCTGACTTTC
CASSRGQSSGANVLTF
>TRBJ1-2|16|.|.|TRBV10-3
TGTGCCATCCCCCGAGGGGCAACGGTCGGGGGCTATGGCTACACCTTC
CAIPRGATVGGYGYTF
>TRBJ1-1|11|.|.|TRBV29-1
TGCAGCGTCACACAGAACACTGAAGCTTTCTTT
CSVTQNTEAFF
>TRBJ2-2|18|.|TRBD2|TRBV11-2
TGTGCCAGCACCAAGGGACTAGCGGGAATTCAGTACACCGGGGAGCTGTTTTTT
CASTKGLAGIQYTGELFF
>TRBJ1-1|13|.|.|TRBV7-9
TGTTCCAGCAGCGGAGAGACGAACACTGAAGCTTTCTTT
CSSSGETNTEAFF
>TRBJ2-4|16|.|.|TRBV5-1
TGCGCCAGCAGCTTGGAACTTTTCCAAGCCAAAAACATTCAGTACTTC
CASSLELFQAKNIQYF
>TRBJ1-3|15|.|.|TRBV10-3
TGTGCCATCAGTGAGTCAAGGGGCTCTGGAAACACCATATATTTT
CAISESRGSGNTIYF
>TRBJ2-1|16|.|TRBD2|TRBV19
TGTGCCAGTAGTTTCCGACTAGCGGGAGTCTCCCATGAGCAGTTCTTC
CASSFRLAGVSHEQFF
>TRBJ2-7|15|once|.|TRBV19
TGTGCCAGTAGTATCTCTCCCTCTACCACCTACGAGCAGTACTTC
CASSISPSTTYEQYF
>TRBJ2-3|15|once|.|TRBV11-3
TGTGCCAGCAGCCCCGGAGGGGTGCGCACAGATACGCAGTATTTT
CASSPGGVRTDTQYF
>TRBJ2-3|16|.|TRBD2|TRBV10-3
TGTGCCACCGCGGACAGCGGGGGGGTTAGCACAGATACGCAGTATTTT
CATADSGGVSTDTQYF
>TRBJ1-1|15|.|.|TRBV7-9
TGTGCCAGCAGCTTAGCTCCAGGCCAGGGGACTGAAGCTTTCTTT
CASSLAPGQGTEAFF
>TRBJ2-3|14|.|TRBD2|TRBV9
TGTGCCAGCTCCCGTAGCGGGAGGGCAGATACGCAGTATTTT
CASSRSGRADTQYF
>TRBJ2-1|13|.|.|TRBV14
TGTGCCAGCAGCCAAGATTGGGGAGATGAGCAGTTCTTC
CASSQDWGDEQFF
>TRBJ1-1|14|.|.|TRBV5-1
TGCGCCAGCAGCTTGGACTTCGAGGGCACTGAAGCTTTCTTT
CASSLDFEGTEAFF
>TRBJ2-1|17|.|TRBD2|TRBV7-9
TGTGCCAGCAGCTCAGATGTCCCGGGACTAGCGGGGAATGAGCAGTTCTTC
CASSSDVPGLAGNEQFF
>TRBJ1-1|14|.|TRBD1|TRBV6-5
TGTGCCAGCAGGTCAGGGGGCAGGAACACTGAAGCTTTCTTT
CASRSGGRNTEAFF
>TRBJ1-3|13|.|.|TRBV27
TGTGCCAGCAGCTCCCTTGTAGGAAACACCATATATTTT
CASSSLVGNTIYF
>TRBJ2-1|15|once|TRBD2|TRBV30
TGTGCCTGGAGTAGGGCAGCGGGAGGAGGCAATGAGCAGTTCTTC
CAWSRAAGGGNEQFF
>TRBJ2-5|14|.|.|TRBV5-4
TGTGCCAGCAGCGACGGGACTTTCCAAGAGACCCAGTACTTC
CASSDGTFQETQYF
>TRBJ1-2|17|.|TRBD1|TRBV15
TGTGCCACCAGCCTCTGGGGACAGGGATCCTCTAACTATGGCTACACCTTC
CATSLWGQGSSNYGYTF
>TRBJ2-7|15|.|.|TRBV4-1
TGCGCCAGCAGCCAAGCCCTGCTTCCCTCCTACGAGCAGTACTTC
CASSQALLPSYEQYF